This T cell receptor beta chain came from a study of chronic HIV infection and antiretroviral therapy. In this sample, this clonotype turned up many times. V lost 4 bases to trimming and J lost 1 base, with 0 bases between them. Germline CDR1 reads SGDLS; CDR2 reads YYNGEE. CDR3 length equals 12 residues. TCRdb reprocessed the 5' RACE reads with MiXCR, giving one entry per CDR3 protein. Of 39,000 or so distinct CDR3 sequences in the sample, 8.2% were seen once. The chain is built from TRBV9 and TRBJ2-6, with D uncertain. The sequencing sample was made of peripheral blood. The clonotype originates from an adult who had HIV and had not received antiretroviral therapy, or was an uninfected healthy control (not recorded which). In DNA, the CDR3 is TGTGCCAGCAGCTCTGGGGCCAACGTCCTGACTTTC. As protein: CASSSGANVLTF.